This T cell receptor (beta chain) is from a study of T cells after yellow fever vaccination. Study-level results: Abundant clonotypes (contaminants from the bulk population) could be present in FACS-sorted repertoires. Only a minor proportion of clonotypes was detected across both CD4 and CD8 compartments. Post-booster samples contained most primary-vaccination clones (approximately 97% CD4, around 89% CD8).

This clonotype was recorded many times. The antigen is unknown. A 5'RACE template-switching step, the method used to make TCR cDNA, added a universal primer site and UMIs. MiXCR, applied by TCRdb to the 5' RACE reads, yields one record per CDR3 protein. The repertoire has more than 110,000 distinct CDR3 sequences, just over 6.5% of them found once; the top ten carry approximately 0.64%. The CDR3 is made up of 16 amino acids. Trimming removed 3 bases from V and 4 bases from J; junction bases left unmatched: 3. In germline, CDR1 is SGHTA, CDR2 FQGNSA. The genes are TRBV7-2 and TRBJ2-3; 14 positions match TRBD2. This clonotype originated in a man in his thirties or forties who received the YFV17D yellow fever vaccine. Sequences were derived from CD4+ T cells sorted from PBMCs, sampled 10 days after the yellow fever booster vaccination. CDR3 nucleotides: TGTGCCAGCAGCTTGCGACTAGCGGGAGGGCCAGATACGCAGTATTTT. Encoded protein: CASSLRLAGGPDTQYF.